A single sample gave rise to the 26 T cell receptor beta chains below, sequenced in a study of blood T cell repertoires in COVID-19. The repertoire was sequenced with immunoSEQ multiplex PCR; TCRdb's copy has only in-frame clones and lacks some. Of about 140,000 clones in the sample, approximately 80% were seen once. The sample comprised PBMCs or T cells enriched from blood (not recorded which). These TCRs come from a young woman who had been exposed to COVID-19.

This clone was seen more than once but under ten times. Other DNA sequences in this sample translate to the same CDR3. The CDR3 is CASRSTSGSSYEQYF. The CDR3 nucleotides are TGTGCCAGCAGATCGACTAGCGGGAGCTCCTACGAGCAGTACTTC. The V call is TRBV27, the J call TRBJ2-7; 12 nucleotides match TRBD2. From germline, CDR1 is MNHEY and CDR2 SMNVEV (reference sequence). The trim removed 6 bases at V and 0 bases at J, leaving 3 bases unmatched. CDR3 length equals 15 residues.

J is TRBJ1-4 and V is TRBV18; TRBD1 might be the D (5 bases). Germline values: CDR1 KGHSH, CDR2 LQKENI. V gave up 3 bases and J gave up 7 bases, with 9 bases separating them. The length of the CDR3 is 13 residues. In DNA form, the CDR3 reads TGTGCCAGCTCACCCTCACAGGTTGAAAAACTGTTTTTT. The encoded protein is CASSPSQVEKLFF.

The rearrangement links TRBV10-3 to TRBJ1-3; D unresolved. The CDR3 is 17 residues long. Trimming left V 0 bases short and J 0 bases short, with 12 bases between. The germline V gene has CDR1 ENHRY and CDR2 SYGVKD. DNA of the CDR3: TGTGCCATCAGTGAGTCGCAAATCCGGGACTCTGGAAACACCATATATTTT. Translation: CAISESQIRDSGNTIYF.

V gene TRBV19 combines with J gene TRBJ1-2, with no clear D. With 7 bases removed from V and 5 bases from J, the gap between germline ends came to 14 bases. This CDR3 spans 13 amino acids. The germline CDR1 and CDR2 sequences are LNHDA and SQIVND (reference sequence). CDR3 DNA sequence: TGTGCCAGTAAGCTCGGGGTTGGGTATGGCTACACCTTC. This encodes CASKLGVGYGYTF. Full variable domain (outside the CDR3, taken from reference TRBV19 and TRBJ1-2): DGGITQSPKYLFRKEGQNVTLSCEQNLNHDAMYWYRQDPGQGLRLIYYSQIVNDFQKGDIAEGYSVSREKKESFPLTVTSAQKNPTAFYLCASKLGVGYGYTFGSGTRLTVV.

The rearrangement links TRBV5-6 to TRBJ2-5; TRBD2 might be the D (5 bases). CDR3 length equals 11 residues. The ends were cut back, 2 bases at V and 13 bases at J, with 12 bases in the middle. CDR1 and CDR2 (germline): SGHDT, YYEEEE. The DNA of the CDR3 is TGTGCCAGCAGCTTAGCGGCCGAACGGTACTTC. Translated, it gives CASSLAAERYF.

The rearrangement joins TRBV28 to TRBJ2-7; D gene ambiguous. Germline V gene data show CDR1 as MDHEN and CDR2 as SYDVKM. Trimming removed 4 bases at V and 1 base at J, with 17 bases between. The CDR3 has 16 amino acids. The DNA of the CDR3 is TGTGCCAGCAGTTCATCCGGTACCGACAAATCCTACGAGCAGTACTTC. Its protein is CASSSSGTDKSYEQYF.

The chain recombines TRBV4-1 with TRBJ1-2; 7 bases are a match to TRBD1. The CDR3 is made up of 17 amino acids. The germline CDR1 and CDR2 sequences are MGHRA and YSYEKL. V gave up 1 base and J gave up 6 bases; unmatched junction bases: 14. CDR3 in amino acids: CASSQVGLVKGAHGYTF. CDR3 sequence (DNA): TGCGCCAGCAGCCAAGTCGGCCTAGTGAAGGGGGCGCATGGCTACACCTTC.

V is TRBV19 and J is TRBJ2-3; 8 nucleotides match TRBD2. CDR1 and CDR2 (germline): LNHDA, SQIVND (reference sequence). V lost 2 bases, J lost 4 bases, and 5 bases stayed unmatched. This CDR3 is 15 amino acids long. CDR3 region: CASSITSGAPDTQYF. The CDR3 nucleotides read TGTGCCAGTAGTATAACTAGCGGAGCCCCAGATACGCAGTATTTT.

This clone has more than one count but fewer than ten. CDR3 bases: TGTGCCAGCAGCTTAGGATCCTTAATGGGACTAGCGGGAAATTACGAGCAGTACTTC. This codes for CASSLGSLMGLAGNYEQYF. This rearrangement joins TRBV7-9 to TRBJ2-7, with 13 nucleotides matching TRBD2. The CDR3 spans 19 residues. V was pared by 1 base and J by 4 bases, with 13 bases of the junction left unmatched. Per the germline V gene, CDR1 is SEHNR and CDR2 is FQNEAQ (reference sequence).

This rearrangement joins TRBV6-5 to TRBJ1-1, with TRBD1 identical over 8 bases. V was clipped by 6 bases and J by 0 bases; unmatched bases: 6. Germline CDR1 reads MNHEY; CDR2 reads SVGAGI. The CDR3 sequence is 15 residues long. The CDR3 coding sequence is TGTGCCAGCAGCCCGGGACAGGTAATGAACACTGAAGCTTTCTTT. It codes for CASSPGQVMNTEAFF.

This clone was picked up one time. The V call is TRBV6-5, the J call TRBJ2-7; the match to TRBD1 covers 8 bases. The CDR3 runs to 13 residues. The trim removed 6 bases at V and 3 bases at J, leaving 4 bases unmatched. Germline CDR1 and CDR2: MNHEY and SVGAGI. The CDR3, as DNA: TGTGCCAGCAGGCCCGGACAGGGCTACGAGCAGTACTTC. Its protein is CASRPGQGYEQYF.

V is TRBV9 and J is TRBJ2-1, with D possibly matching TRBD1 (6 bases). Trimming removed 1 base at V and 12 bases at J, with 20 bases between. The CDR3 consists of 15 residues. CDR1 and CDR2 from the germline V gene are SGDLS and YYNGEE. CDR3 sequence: CASSVTGFTVQGQFF. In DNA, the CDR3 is TGTGCCAGCAGCGTAACAGGGTTCACGGTACAAGGGCAGTTCTTC.

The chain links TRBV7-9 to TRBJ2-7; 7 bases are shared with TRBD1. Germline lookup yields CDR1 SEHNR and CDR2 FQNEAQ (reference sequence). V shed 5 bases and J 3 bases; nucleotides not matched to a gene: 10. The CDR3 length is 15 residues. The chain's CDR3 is CASSGHRGYYYEQYF. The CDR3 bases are TGTGCCAGCAGCGGACACAGGGGATACTACTACGAGCAGTACTTC. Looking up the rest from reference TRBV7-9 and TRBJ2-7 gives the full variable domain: DTGVSQNPRHKITKRGQNVTFRCDPISEHNRLYWYRQTLGQGPEFLTYFQNEAQLEKSRLLSDRFSAERPKGSFSTLEIQRTEQGDSAMYLCASSGHRGYYYEQYFGPGTRLTVT.

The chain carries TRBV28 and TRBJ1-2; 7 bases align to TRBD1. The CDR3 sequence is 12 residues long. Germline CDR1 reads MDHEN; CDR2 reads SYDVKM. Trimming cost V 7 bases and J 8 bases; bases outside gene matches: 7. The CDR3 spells CASTTTGKGYTF. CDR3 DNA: TGTGCCAGCACAACGACAGGGAAAGGCTACACCTTC.

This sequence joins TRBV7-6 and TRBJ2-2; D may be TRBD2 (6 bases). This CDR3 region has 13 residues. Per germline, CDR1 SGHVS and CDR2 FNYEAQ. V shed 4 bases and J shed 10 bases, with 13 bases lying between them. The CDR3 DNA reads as TGTGCCAGCAGCTCCAAGGGACTGTTGGAGCTGTTTTTT. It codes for CASSSKGLLELFF.

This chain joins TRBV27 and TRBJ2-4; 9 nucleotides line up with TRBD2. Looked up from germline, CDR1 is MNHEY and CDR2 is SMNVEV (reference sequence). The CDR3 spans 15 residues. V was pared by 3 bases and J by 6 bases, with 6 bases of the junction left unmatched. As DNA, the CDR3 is TGTGCCAGCAGTTTCCAAGCGGGAGGACCAAACATTCAGTACTTC. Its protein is CASSFQAGGPNIQYF.

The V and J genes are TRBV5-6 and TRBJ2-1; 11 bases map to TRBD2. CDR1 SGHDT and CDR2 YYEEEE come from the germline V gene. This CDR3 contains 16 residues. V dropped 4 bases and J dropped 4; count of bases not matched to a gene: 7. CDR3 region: CASSKRLAGRYNEQFF. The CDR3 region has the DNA TGTGCCAGCAGCAAACGACTAGCGGGACGATACAATGAGCAGTTCTTC.

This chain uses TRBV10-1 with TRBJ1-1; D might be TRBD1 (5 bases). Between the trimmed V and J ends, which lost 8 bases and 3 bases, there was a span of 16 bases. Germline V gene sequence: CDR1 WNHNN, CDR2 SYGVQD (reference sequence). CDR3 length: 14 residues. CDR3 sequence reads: CASQGVARDTEAFF. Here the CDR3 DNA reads TGCGCCAGCCAAGGGGTAGCCAGGGACACTGAAGCTTTCTTT.

In nucleotides, the CDR3 is TGTGCCAGCAGCTTAGTAACATTAAATTCACCCCTCCACTTT. This encodes CASSLVTLNSPLHF. The chain carries TRBV7-2 and TRBJ1-6; no definite D call. Germline values: CDR1 SGHTA, CDR2 FQGNSA. CDR3 size: 14 residues. V shed 1 base and J shed 7 bases, with 8 bases lying between them.

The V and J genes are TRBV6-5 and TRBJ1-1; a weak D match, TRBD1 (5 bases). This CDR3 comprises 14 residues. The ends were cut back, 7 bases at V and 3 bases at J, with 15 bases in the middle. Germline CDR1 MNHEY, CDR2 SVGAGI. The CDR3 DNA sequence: TGTGCCAGCACCCCCGCCAGGGAGGACACTGAAGCTTTCTTT. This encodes CASTPAREDTEAFF.

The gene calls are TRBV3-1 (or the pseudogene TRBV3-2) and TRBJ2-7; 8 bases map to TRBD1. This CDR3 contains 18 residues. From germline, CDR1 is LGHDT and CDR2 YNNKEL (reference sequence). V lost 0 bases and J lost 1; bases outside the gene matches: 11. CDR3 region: CASSQDQTDRVGSYEQYF. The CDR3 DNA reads TGTGCCAGCAGCCAAGATCAGACGGACAGGGTGGGGTCCTACGAGCAGTACTTC.

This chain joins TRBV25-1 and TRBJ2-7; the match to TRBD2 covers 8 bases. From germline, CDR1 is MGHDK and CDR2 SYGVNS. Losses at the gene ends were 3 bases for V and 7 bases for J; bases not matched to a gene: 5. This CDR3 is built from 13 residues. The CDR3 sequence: CASSEGLAGEQYF. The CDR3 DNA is TGTGCCAGCAGTGAGGGGTTAGCGGGGGAGCAGTACTTC.

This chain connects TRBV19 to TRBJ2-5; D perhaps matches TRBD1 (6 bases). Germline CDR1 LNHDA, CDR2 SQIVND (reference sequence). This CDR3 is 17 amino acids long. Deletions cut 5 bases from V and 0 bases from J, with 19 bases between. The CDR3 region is CASSSYRDNLYQETQYF. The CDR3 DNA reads TGTGCCAGTAGTTCTTACCGGGACAACCTGTACCAAGAGACCCAGTACTTC.

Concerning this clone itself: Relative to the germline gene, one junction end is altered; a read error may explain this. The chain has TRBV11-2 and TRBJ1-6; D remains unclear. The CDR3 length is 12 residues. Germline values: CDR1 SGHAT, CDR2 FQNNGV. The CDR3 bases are TGTGCCAGCAGCTCCAATAATTCACCCCTCCACTTT. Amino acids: CASSSNNSPLHF.

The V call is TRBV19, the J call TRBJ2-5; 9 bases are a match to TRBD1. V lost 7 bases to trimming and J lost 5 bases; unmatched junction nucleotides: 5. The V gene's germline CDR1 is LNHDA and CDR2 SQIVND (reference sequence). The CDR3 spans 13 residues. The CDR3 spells CASTGTGIETQYF. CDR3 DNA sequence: TGTGCCAGTACCGGGACAGGGATTGAGACCCAGTACTTC.

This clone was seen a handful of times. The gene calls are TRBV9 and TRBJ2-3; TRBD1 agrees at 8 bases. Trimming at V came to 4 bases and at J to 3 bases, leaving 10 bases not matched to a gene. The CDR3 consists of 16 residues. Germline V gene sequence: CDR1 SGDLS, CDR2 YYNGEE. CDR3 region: CASSSGQGAQTDTQYF. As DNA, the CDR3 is TGTGCCAGCAGCTCGGGGCAGGGGGCGCAGACAGATACGCAGTATTTT.